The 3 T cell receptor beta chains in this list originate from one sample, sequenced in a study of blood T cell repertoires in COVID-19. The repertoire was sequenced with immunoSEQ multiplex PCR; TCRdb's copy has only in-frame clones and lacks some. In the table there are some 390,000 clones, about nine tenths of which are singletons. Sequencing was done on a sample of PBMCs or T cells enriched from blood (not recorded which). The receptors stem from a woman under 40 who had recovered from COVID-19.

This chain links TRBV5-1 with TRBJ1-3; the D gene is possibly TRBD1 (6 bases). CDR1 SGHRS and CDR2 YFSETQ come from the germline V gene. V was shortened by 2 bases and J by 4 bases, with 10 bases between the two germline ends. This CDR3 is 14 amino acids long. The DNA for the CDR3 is TGCGCCAGCAGCTTTACAGGGTACGGAAACACCATATATTTT. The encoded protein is CASSFTGYGNTIYF.

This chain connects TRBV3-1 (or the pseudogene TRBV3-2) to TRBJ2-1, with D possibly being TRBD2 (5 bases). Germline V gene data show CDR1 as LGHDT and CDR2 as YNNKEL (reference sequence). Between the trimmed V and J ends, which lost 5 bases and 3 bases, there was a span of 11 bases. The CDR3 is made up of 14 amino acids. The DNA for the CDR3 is TGTGCCAGCAGCGACTACGGAAGCTACAATGAGCAGTTCTTC. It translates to CASSDYGSYNEQFF.

The CDR3 here is CASNGGQGNEKLFF. The CDR3 bases are TGTGCCAGCAATGGCGGACAGGGGAATGAAAAACTGTTTTTT. The chain couples TRBV2 to TRBJ1-4; 9 bases fit TRBD1. This CDR3 region has 14 residues. Germline assignment: CDR1 SNHLY and CDR2 FYNNEI. The junction had 5 bases not matched to a gene; V was cut back by 7 bases and J by 5 bases.